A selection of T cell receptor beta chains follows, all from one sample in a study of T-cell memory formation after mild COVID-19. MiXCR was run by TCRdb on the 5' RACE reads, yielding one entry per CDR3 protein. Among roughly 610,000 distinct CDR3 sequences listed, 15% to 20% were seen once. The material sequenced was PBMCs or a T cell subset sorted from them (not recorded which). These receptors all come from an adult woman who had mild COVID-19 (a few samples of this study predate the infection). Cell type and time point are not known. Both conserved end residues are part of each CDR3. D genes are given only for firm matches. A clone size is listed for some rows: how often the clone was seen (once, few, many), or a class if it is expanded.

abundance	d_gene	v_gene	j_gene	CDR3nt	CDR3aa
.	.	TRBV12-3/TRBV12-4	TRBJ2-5	TGTGCCAGCAGTTCCAGGGCGGAGACCCAGTACTTC	CASSSRAETQYF
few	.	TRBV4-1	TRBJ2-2	TGCGCCAGCAGCCAACAAGACAGGAACACCGGGGAGCTGTTTTTT	CASSQQDRNTGELFF
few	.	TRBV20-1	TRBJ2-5	TGCAGTGCTAGACAGGAGTACCAAGAGACCCAGTACTTC	CSARQEYQETQYF
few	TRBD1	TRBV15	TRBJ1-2	TGTGCCACCAGCCAAGGACAGGGGGCTTTCGGCTATGGCTACACCTTC	CATSQGQGAFGYGYTF
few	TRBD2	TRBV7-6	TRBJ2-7	TGTGCCAGCAGTCCGGATTTTAGCGGGACCTACGAGCAGTACTTC	CASSPDFSGTYEQYF
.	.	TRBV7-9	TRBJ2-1	TGTGCCAGCAGCTTCACTCTGGGGCCCAGGGATGAGCAGTTCTTC	CASSFTLGPRDEQFF
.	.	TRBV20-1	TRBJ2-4	TGCAGTGCTCCGGACAGCGAGGGAAAAAACATTCAGTACTTC	CSAPDSEGKNIQYF
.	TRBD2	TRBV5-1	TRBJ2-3	TGCGCCAGCAGCTTGGAACTAGCGGGAGAAGATACGCAGTATTTT	CASSLELAGEDTQYF
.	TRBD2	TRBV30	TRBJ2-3	TGTGCCTGGAGTGTAGGAGCGGGAGACGATACGCAGTATTTT	CAWSVGAGDDTQYF
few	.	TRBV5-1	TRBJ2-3	TGCGCCAGCAGCTTGGACGTGGAAGTCACAGATACGCAGTATTTT	CASSLDVEVTDTQYF
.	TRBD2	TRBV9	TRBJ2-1	TGTGCCAGCAGCGTAGGTAGTGGACTAGCGGTCAATGAGCAGTTCTTC	CASSVGSGLAVNEQFF
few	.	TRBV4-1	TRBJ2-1	TGCGCCAGCAGGGGTTGGTTAGGCAGCGAGAATGAGCAGTTCTTC	CASRGWLGSENEQFF
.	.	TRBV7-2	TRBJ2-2	TGTGCCAGCAGCTTAACGACAGGCTGGTTTAACACCGGGGAGCTGTTTTTT	CASSLTTGWFNTGELFF
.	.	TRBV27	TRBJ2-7	TGTGCCAGCAGTCGGCGGCGTGGGGACGAGCAGTACTTC	CASSRRRGDEQYF
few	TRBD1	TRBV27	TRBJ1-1	TGTGCCAGCAGCAGGGACAGGGCTATGAACACTGAAGCTTTCTTT	CASSRDRAMNTEAFF
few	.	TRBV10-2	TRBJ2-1	TGCGCCAGCAGTGTTGGGTCTTTGTACAATGAGCAGTTCTTC	CASSVGSLYNEQFF
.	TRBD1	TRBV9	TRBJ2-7	TGTGCCAGCAGCTCAACAGGGGCAACAGGGTACGAGCAGTACTTC	CASSSTGATGYEQYF
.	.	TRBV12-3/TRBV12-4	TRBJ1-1	TGTGCCAGCAGTTCCCCCGGACGGGGAGAAGCTTTCTTT	CASSSPGRGEAFF
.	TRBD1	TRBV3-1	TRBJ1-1	TGTGCCAGCAGCCATCATCGGGACAGGGGGGTTGAAGCTTTCTTT	CASSHHRDRGVEAFF
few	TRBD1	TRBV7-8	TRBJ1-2	TGTGCCAGCAGCTCCCGACCGGACAGGGCCAAGGGCTACACCTTC	CASSSRPDRAKGYTF
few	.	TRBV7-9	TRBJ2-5	TGTGCCAGCAGCTTAGATGTCAACCAAGAGACCCAGTACTTC	CASSLDVNQETQYF
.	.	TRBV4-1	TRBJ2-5	TGCGCCAGCAGCCAAGTGTACAGAGAGACCCAGTACTTC	CASSQVYRETQYF
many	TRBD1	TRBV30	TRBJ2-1	TGTGCCTGGGACCCGGGACAGGGACTCTACAATGAGCAGTTCTTC	CAWDPGQGLYNEQFF
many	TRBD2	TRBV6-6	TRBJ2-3	TGTGCCAGCAGTCCGCCGAGCGGACTAGCGGGAAAATCTAGCACAGATACGCAGTATTTT	CASSPPSGLAGKSSTDTQYF
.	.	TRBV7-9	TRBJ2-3	TGTGCCAGCAGCTTAGGGTTCACAGCCACAGATACGCAGTATTTT	CASSLGFTATDTQYF
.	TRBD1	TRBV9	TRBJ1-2	TGTGCCAGCAGCGCGATGACAGGGGTTCATGGCTACACCTTC	CASSAMTGVHGYTF
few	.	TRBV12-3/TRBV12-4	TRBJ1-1	TGTGCCAGCAGTGAAAGGGCGAGGGGAATTTTAACTGAAGCTTTCTTT	CASSERARGILTEAFF
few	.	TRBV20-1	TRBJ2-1	TGCAGTGCTAGAGGGACTCCCCTGGGAGCTAACAATGAGCAGTTCTTC	CSARGTPLGANNEQFF
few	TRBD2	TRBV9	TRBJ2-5	TGTGCCAGCAGCGGCCGGTTACTAGCGGGAGGGCTGGAGACCCAGTACTTC	CASSGRLLAGGLETQYF
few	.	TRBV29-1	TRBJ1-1	TGCAGCGTTGAGGCCGTAGTACCGTACACTGAAGCTTTCTTT	CSVEAVVPYTEAFF
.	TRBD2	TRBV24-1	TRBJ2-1	TGTGCCACCAGTGACCCTAGCGGGAGGGCCAATGAGCAGTTCTTC	CATSDPSGRANEQFF
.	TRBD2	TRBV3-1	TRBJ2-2	TGTGCCAGCAGCCAACTACCGGGACTAGAAACCGGGGAGCTGTTTTTT	CASSQLPGLETGELFF
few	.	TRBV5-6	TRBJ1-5	TGTGCCAGCAGCCTATGGACAGTTCGCAATCAGCCCCAGCATTTT	CASSLWTVRNQPQHF
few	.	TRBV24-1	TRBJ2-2	TGTGCCACCAGTGGGGGCCTCCCCACCGGGGAGCTGTTTTTT	CATSGGLPTGELFF